The text below deals with one T cell receptor beta chain. The data were produced by immunoSEQ multiplex PCR, yet TCRdb's version contains in-frame clones alone and is incomplete. The sample contains tens of thousands of clones, roughly 80% of which appear only once. The sample is drawn from a study of blood T cell repertoires in COVID-19. The sequence was collected from a human donor with acute or convalescent COVID-19. The donor label of this sample is uncertain. Sequences were obtained from peripheral blood.

Here the CDR3 DNA reads TGTGCCAGCAGCCTGACTAGCGGCAGCACAGATACGCAGTATTTT. Translated: CASSLTSGSTDTQYF. The rearrangement uses TRBV27 and TRBJ2-3; 9 bases map to TRBD2. CDR1 is MNHEY and CDR2 is SMNVEV in the germline V gene (reference sequence). V lost 6 bases and J lost 0; bases outside the gene matches: 4. The CDR3 extends over 15 amino acids.